A single sample gave rise to the 24 T cell receptor beta chains below, sequenced in a study of blood T cell repertoires in COVID-19. The data were produced by immunoSEQ multiplex PCR, yet TCRdb's version contains in-frame clones alone and is incomplete. The sample includes 150,000 to 200,000 clones, more than 70% of them seen just once. Sequencing was done on a sample of peripheral blood. Receptors originate from a woman in her sixties or seventies who had recovered from COVID-19.

The rearrangement joins TRBV7-9 to TRBJ2-7, with TRBD1 as a possible D gene (6 bases). V dropped 11 bases and J dropped 3 bases, with 14 bases sitting between them. There are 12 residues in the CDR3. Germline CDR1 and CDR2: SEHNR and FQNEAQ (reference sequence). CDR3 amino acids: CASAGANYEQYF. The CDR3 DNA is TGTGCCTCGGCAGGGGCCAACTACGAGCAGTACTTC.

The chain has TRBV7-2 and TRBJ1-3; D gene ambiguous. V was cut by 1 base and J by 0 bases, with 13 bases left in between. This CDR3 has 17 amino acids. Germline CDR1 SGHTA, CDR2 FQGNSA. The CDR3 protein is CASSLVSAASSGNTIYF. The CDR3 DNA is TGTGCCAGCAGCTTAGTATCGGCAGCGAGCTCTGGAAACACCATATATTTT.

V gene TRBV11-3 combines with J gene TRBJ1-4; TRBD1 agrees at 7 bases. The CDR3 length is 17 residues. With 5 bases clipped from V and 14 bases from J, the junction kept 23 bases outside the gene matches. Germline-derived CDR1 and CDR2 are SGHNT and YENEEA. DNA for the CDR3: TGTGCCAGCAGCCCCCCACCGGACAGGCCGCGAATGAAAAGGCTGTTTTTT. Protein product: CASSPPPDRPRMKRLFF.

CDR3 residues: CASSLDWGVAEAFF. The CDR3 DNA reads TGCGCCAGCAGCTTGGATTGGGGGGTGGCTGAAGCTTTCTTT. The rearrangement links TRBV5-1 to TRBJ1-1, with D possibly being TRBD1 (5 bases). V lost 0 bases, J lost 6 bases, and 12 bases lay in between. This CDR3 contains 14 residues. Per germline, CDR1 SGHRS and CDR2 YFSETQ. The full variable domain, rest sourced from reference TRBV5-1 and TRBJ1-1, is KAGVTQTPRYLIKTRGQQVTLSCSPISGHRSVSWYQQTPGQGLQFLFEYFSETQRNKGNFPGRFSGRQFSNSRSEMNVSTLELGDSALYLCASSLDWGVAEAFFGQGTRLTVV.

The chain combines TRBV7-6 with TRBJ2-1; D unresolved. V lost 4 bases and J lost 9, with 7 bases in between. The germline V gene encodes CDR1 SGHVS and CDR2 FNYEAQ. The CDR3 length is 11 residues. For the CDR3, the DNA is TGTGCCAGCAGCTCCCTTCTTGAGCAGTTCTTC. Translating it yields CASSSLLEQFF.

This clone came up once. The chain uses TRBV20-1 and TRBJ2-7; TRBD2 agrees at 11 bases. Trimming removed 3 bases from V and 2 bases from J; junction bases left unmatched: 6. The CDR3 consists of 15 residues. CDR1 DFQATT and CDR2 SNEGSKA come from the germline V gene (reference sequence). CDR3 residues: CSASGTSGSPYEQYF. The CDR3 DNA sequence: TGCAGTGCTAGTGGTACTAGCGGGAGCCCCTACGAGCAGTACTTC.

V is TRBV6-4 and J is TRBJ2-5; TRBD2 matches at 7 bases. V trimming: 8 bases; J trimming: 7 bases; junction bases outside the gene matches: 10. Per the germline V gene, CDR1 is MRHNA and CDR2 is SNTAGT. This CDR3 contains 13 residues. CDR3 sequence reads: CASSTSGGGTQYF. The DNA of the CDR3 is TGTGCCAGCTCTACCTCGGGAGGTGGGACCCAGTACTTC.

The rearrangement links TRBV11-2 to TRBJ2-1; 7 bases agree with TRBD2. Germline trimming cut 3 bases from V and 3 bases from J; bases unmatched to any gene: 8. Germline V gene lookup returns CDR1 SGHAT and CDR2 FQNNGV. The CDR3 consists of 16 residues. CDR3 DNA sequence: TGTGCCAGCAGCTTCCCGAGGGGCGGGGGCTACAATGAGCAGTTCTTC. It specifies CASSFPRGGGYNEQFF.

The rearrangement uses TRBV9 and TRBJ1-2, with D unclear. The CDR3 covers 15 residues. Germline V gives CDR1 SGDLS, CDR2 YYNGEE. Trimming cost V 1 base and J 5 bases, with 15 bases left between them. CDR3 bases: TGTGCCAGCAGCGTATCCGATGGCAGGTTATATGGCTACACCTTC. This sequence encodes CASSVSDGRLYGYTF.

The chain is built from TRBV10-3 and TRBJ2-7; 8 bases agree with TRBD1. V was pared by 5 bases and J by 3 bases, with 6 bases of the junction left unmatched. Germline CDR1 and CDR2: ENHRY and SYGVKD. This CDR3 contains 14 residues. The CDR3 nucleotides are TGTGCCATCAGTACGCTAGGACAGGGCTACGAGCAGTACTTC. Translating gives CAISTLGQGYEQYF.

This sequence joins TRBV5-1 and TRBJ2-7; 11 positions match TRBD1. This CDR3 has 16 residues. Trimming removed 4 bases from V and 1 base from J; junction bases left unmatched: 7. CDR1 is SGHRS, CDR2 YFSETQ, per germline. CDR3 amino acids: CASSDGDRGASYEQYF. The CDR3 region has the DNA TGCGCCAGCAGCGACGGGGACAGGGGGGCGTCCTACGAGCAGTACTTC.

The chain employs TRBV28 and TRBJ2-2; D gene uncertain. The CDR3 loop spans 13 amino acids. V lost 3 bases to trimming and J lost 4 bases, with 6 bases between them. Germline values: CDR1 MDHEN, CDR2 SYDVKM. The CDR3 DNA follows: TGTGCCAGCAGTTTCGTGAGCACCGGGGAGCTGTTTTTT. Protein sequence: CASSFVSTGELFF.

This clone came up once. This sequence joins TRBV3-1 (or the pseudogene TRBV3-2) and TRBJ1-2; D is uncertain. Germline lookup yields CDR1 LGHDT and CDR2 YNNKEL (reference sequence). Trimming removed 0 bases from V and 2 bases from J, with 7 bases in between. The CDR3 has 14 residues. CDR3 DNA sequence: TGTGCCAGCAGCCAAGAAGGCAGGAACTATGGCTACACCTTC. Protein sequence: CASSQEGRNYGYTF.

The chain combines TRBV10-3 with TRBJ2-2, with TRBD2 identical over 8 bases. J lost 6 bases, V lost 8 bases, and 11 bases had no gene match. Germline V gene sequence: CDR1 ENHRY, CDR2 SYGVKD. This CDR3 has 15 amino acids. Here the CDR3 reads CAIGASAGGPGELFF. CDR3 nucleotide sequence: TGTGCCATCGGGGCGTCCGCGGGAGGTCCCGGGGAGCTGTTTTTT.

The chain joins TRBV5-1 to TRBJ2-7; 10 bases fit TRBD1. V shed 4 bases, J shed 1 base, and the junction held 5 bases outside the gene matches. Per germline, CDR1 SGHRS and CDR2 YFSETQ. The CDR3 is 15 amino acids. The CDR3 DNA reads as TGCGCCAGCAGCCCTCGGACAGGGGGGTCCTACGAGCAGTACTTC. Translation: CASSPRTGGSYEQYF.

This chain's CDR3 is CASSIDDRPRYGYTF. CDR3 coding DNA: TGTGCCAGTAGTATCGATGACAGGCCGCGCTATGGCTACACCTTC. The J gene is TRBJ1-2, the V gene TRBV19, with D tentatively TRBD1 (6 bases). Germline CDR1 LNHDA, CDR2 SQIVND (reference sequence). The CDR3 is made up of 15 amino acids. Trimming shortened V by 3 bases and J by 4 bases, and 15 bases separated the two germline ends. Complete variable domain (other parts from reference TRBV19 and TRBJ1-2): DGGITQSPKYLFRKEGQNVTLSCEQNLNHDAMYWYRQDPGQGLRLIYYSQIVNDFQKGDIAEGYSVSREKKESFPLTVTSAQKNPTAFYLCASSIDDRPRYGYTFGSGTRLTVV.

V and J are TRBV20-1 and TRBJ2-3, with 9 bases fitting TRBD2. Per the germline V gene, CDR1 is DFQATT and CDR2 is SNEGSKA (reference sequence). V lost 3 bases to trimming and J lost 6 bases; unmatched junction nucleotides: 13. The CDR3 totals 16 residues. The CDR3 coding sequence is TGCAGTGCTAGTAATCCCCAGACTAGCGGTATTGATACGCAGTATTTT. Its translation: CSASNPQTSGIDTQYF.

The chain recombines TRBV6-6 with TRBJ2-1; 10 bases match TRBD2. Germline CDR1 and CDR2: MNHNY and SVGAGI (reference sequence). V shed 5 bases and J 7 bases; nucleotides not matched to a gene: 11. This CDR3 region has 16 residues. The CDR3 is CASSPTWSSGRNEQFF. The CDR3 nucleotides read TGTGCCAGCAGTCCAACATGGTCTAGCGGGAGAAATGAGCAGTTCTTC.

The chain combines TRBV5-4 with TRBJ2-1; unclear D gene. The CDR3 loop spans 16 amino acids. V lost 4 bases, J lost 0 bases, and 14 bases lay in between. Germline CDR1 is SGHNT and CDR2 is YYREEE (reference sequence). In DNA, the CDR3 is TGTGCCAGCAGCCCCCTCCGAGGAAGCTCCTACAATGAGCAGTTCTTC. Amino acids: CASSPLRGSSYNEQFF.

The chain employs TRBV9 and TRBJ2-5; 9 bases line up with TRBD2. This CDR3 is built from 16 residues. Germline lookup yields CDR1 SGDLS and CDR2 YYNGEE. The trim removed 0 bases at V and 1 base at J, leaving 4 bases unmatched. Here the CDR3 reads CASSVGSGGSQETQYF. CDR3 DNA: TGTGCCAGCAGCGTAGGGAGCGGGGGGTCCCAAGAGACCCAGTACTTC.

The rearrangement joins TRBV30 to TRBJ1-6, with D possibly TRBD1 on 6 matching bases. The CDR3 is 14 amino acids. Trimming stripped 1 base from V and 8 bases from J, with 12 bases between. The V gene's germline CDR1 is GTSNPN and CDR2 SVGIG (reference sequence). The DNA for the CDR3 is TGTGCCTGGAGTGCTTGGACAGCCCATTCACCCCTCCACTTT. Its protein is CAWSAWTAHSPLHF.

V is TRBV10-2 and J is TRBJ1-6, with D perhaps TRBD1 (5 bases). The CDR3 spans 15 residues. Looked up from germline, CDR1 is WSHSY and CDR2 is SAAADI. V was clipped by 2 bases and J by 7 bases, with 12 bases between them. CDR3 nucleotides: TGCGCCAGCAGTGAGGAAGGCAGGGCCAATTCACCCCTCCACTTT. This translates into CASSEEGRANSPLHF.

The chain recombines TRBV29-1 with TRBJ2-7; D gene uncertain. Trimming cost V 4 bases and J 0 bases, with 7 bases left between them. Germline CDR1 and CDR2: SQVTM and ANQGSEA. The CDR3 loop spans 12 amino acids. CDR3 coding DNA: TGCAGCGTTGTTGAGGCCTCCTACGAGCAGTACTTC. Amino acids: CSVVEASYEQYF.

The rearrangement uses TRBV21-1 and TRBJ1-1; the table assigns TRBD1, which was not confirmed against the DNA. TRBV21-1 is reported as a pseudogene. This CDR3 region has 18 residues. Here the CDR3 reads CASSQHRDRGPVNTEAFF. The CDR3 nucleotides are TGTGCCAGCAGCCAACACCGGGACAGAGGGCCGGTGAACACTGAAGCTTTCTTT.